The 20 T cell receptor beta chains given below trace back to one sample, sequenced in a study of beta chain features in type 1 diabetes. Whole-study results and caveats: TCRB CDR3s from Type 1 diabetes patients were moderately but significantly shorter in all four CD4+ subsets.

Expressed TCRB transcripts were sequenced after all isolated RNA was converted to cDNA. TCRdb's copy holds only in-frame clones and misses some; the assay was immunoSEQ multiplex PCR. The table includes roughly 24,000 clones, under 75% detected once. No antigen has been identified for these receptors. The material sequenced was stem cell memory CD4+ T cells from blood. The receptors here all came from a man aged 18 to 30 with type 1 diabetes.

The CDR3 region is CASSGAETSGSPYNEQFF. As DNA, the CDR3 is TGTGCCAGCAGCGGGGCCGAGACTAGCGGGAGTCCCTACAATGAGCAGTTCTTC. V usage is TRBV9 and J usage is TRBJ2-1; TRBD2 agrees at 12 bases. V trimming: 3 bases; J trimming: 2 bases; junction bases outside the gene matches: 9. CDR3 size: 18 residues. In germline, CDR1 is SGDLS, CDR2 YYNGEE.

The count of this clone is one. J is TRBJ2-1 and V is TRBV2, with 12 bases fitting TRBD2. The junction had 10 bases not matched to a gene; V was cut back by 6 bases and J by 1 base. The CDR3 consists of 18 residues. CDR1 SNHLY and CDR2 FYNNEI come from the germline V gene. The CDR3 nucleotides read TGTGCCAGCAGAGGTAGGGCTAGCGGGGGGGCGTCCTACAATGAGCAGTTCTTC. Translation gives CASRGRASGGASYNEQFF.

This rearrangement joins TRBV19 to TRBJ2-2; D is perhaps TRBD1 (6 bases). Trimming cost V 10 bases and J 3 bases, with 9 bases left between them. This CDR3 comprises 12 residues. Per germline, CDR1 LNHDA and CDR2 SQIVND (reference sequence). CDR3 DNA sequence: TGTGCCACCGGACAGTACACCGGGGAGCTGTTTTTT. Its translation is CATGQYTGELFF.

This chain joins TRBV6-5 and TRBJ1-4, with 7 bases lining up with TRBD1. CDR3 size: 13 residues. V shed 6 bases and J 9 bases; nucleotides not matched to a gene: 7. Per the germline V gene, CDR1 is MNHEY and CDR2 is SVGAGI. The CDR3 spells CASRNRQGQKLFF. CDR3 bases: TGTGCCAGCAGGAACCGACAGGGTCAAAAACTGTTTTTT.

The V and J genes are TRBV18 and TRBJ2-7, with TRBD2 identical over 13 bases. The CDR3 runs 16 residues. CDR1 and CDR2 from the germline V gene are KGHSH and LQKENI. V lost 5 bases, J lost 5 bases, and 9 bases stayed unmatched. The CDR3 loop is CASSEAGTSGTHEQYF. The CDR3 DNA reads TGTGCCAGCTCAGAAGCCGGGACTAGCGGGACCCACGAGCAGTACTTC. Using reference TRBV18 and TRBJ2-7 for the parts outside the CDR3, the full variable domain is NAGVMQNPRHLVRRRGQEARLRCSPMKGHSHVYWYRQLPEEGLKFMVYLQKENIIDESGMPKERFSAEFPKEGPSILRIQQVVRGDSAAYFCASSEAGTSGTHEQYFGPGTRLTVT.

The chain employs TRBV9 and TRBJ2-3; TRBD2 might be the D (5 bases). Germline V CDR1 and CDR2: SGDLS, YYNGEE. Trimming stripped 2 bases from V and 3 bases from J, with 13 bases between. This CDR3 has 15 residues. CDR3 DNA: TGTGCCAGCAGCGTTAGCGCCCTGGGAACAGATACGCAGTATTTT. Translated: CASSVSALGTDTQYF.

In its sample, this clone was seen a few times. The chain employs TRBV28 and TRBJ1-1, with 8 positions matching TRBD1. The junction had 6 bases not matched to a gene; V was cut back by 5 bases and J by 4 bases. Germline V lookup: CDR1 MDHEN, CDR2 SYDVKM. The CDR3 has 14 amino acids. In DNA, the CDR3 is TGTGCCAGCAGTCCCCAGGACAGGGCCACTGAAGCTTTCTTT. It specifies CASSPQDRATEAFF.

The chain employs TRBV5-1 and TRBJ2-2; 8 nucleotides match TRBD1. The junction had 6 bases not matched to a gene; V was cut back by 5 bases and J by 0 bases. This CDR3 has 16 amino acids. CDR1 and CDR2 from the germline V gene are SGHRS and YFSETQ. The CDR3 nucleotides are TGCGCCAGCAGTTTTACAGGGGGTACGAACACCGGGGAGCTGTTTTTT. Translated, it gives CASSFTGGTNTGELFF.

The V and J genes are TRBV7-9 and TRBJ1-1; unclear D gene. Germline V lookup: CDR1 SEHNR, CDR2 FQNEAQ (reference sequence). V was pared by 1 base and J by 1 base, with 4 bases between. This CDR3 has 13 amino acids. CDR3 DNA: TGTGCCAGCAGCTTAGTAGCGAACACTGAAGCTTTCTTT. Protein product: CASSLVANTEAFF.

The V and J genes are TRBV2 and TRBJ1-6; tentative D call: TRBD1 (5 bases). The CDR3 is 14 residues long. Germline V gene lookup returns CDR1 SNHLY and CDR2 FYNNEI. V dropped 2 bases and J dropped 8 bases, with 10 bases sitting between them. The CDR3 reads CASSEQGRDSPLHF. The CDR3 DNA reads as TGTGCCAGCAGTGAACAGGGTAGAGATTCACCCCTCCACTTT. Full variable domain (missing parts from reference TRBV2 and TRBJ1-6): EPEVTQTPSHQVTQMGQEVILRCVPISNHLYFYWYRQILGQKVEFLVSFYNNEISEKSEIFDDQFSVERPDGSNFTLKIRSTKLEDSAMYFCASSEQGRDSPLHFGNGTRLTVT.

The rearrangement links TRBV7-2 to TRBJ1-3, with 8 nucleotides matching TRBD1. The J segment lost 4 bases and the V segment lost 5 bases, leaving 4 bases of the junction unmatched. CDR1 is SGHTA and CDR2 is FQGNSA in the germline V gene. The CDR3 runs 14 residues. CDR3 sequence: CASSPGGAGNTIYF. In nucleotides, the CDR3 is TGTGCCAGCAGCCCAGGGGGCGCCGGAAACACCATATATTTT.

The rearrangement joins TRBV12-5 to TRBJ2-7; D may be TRBD2 (6 bases). Trimming took off 0 bases at V and 2 bases at J, with 17 bases between the two ends. Germline CDR1 is LGHNT and CDR2 is FRNRAP. This CDR3 comprises 17 residues. This CDR3 reads CASGLVVSRELPYEQYF. CDR3 sequence (DNA): TGTGCTAGTGGTTTGGTGGTTAGCCGGGAGCTCCCCTACGAGCAGTACTTC.

The chain uses TRBV10-3 and TRBJ2-7; 9 bases align to TRBD2. The V gene's germline CDR1 is ENHRY and CDR2 SYGVKD. V lost 4 bases, J lost 7 bases, and 8 bases stayed unmatched. The CDR3 is 14 amino acids. In DNA, the CDR3 is TGTGCCATCAGTGGCAGCGGGAGGTTGGAAGAGCAGTACTTC. It specifies CAISGSGRLEEQYF.

As regards this clone: A junction end diverges from the germline sequence, so it may reflect a read error. The chain combines TRBV11-2 with TRBJ1-6, with D unresolved. The germline CDR1 and CDR2 sequences are SGHAT and FQNNGV. The CDR3 is made up of 14 amino acids. CDR3 coding DNA: TGTGCCAGCAGTTTAGCTACGCCTGTTTCACCCCTCCACTTT. Protein sequence: CASSLATPVSPLHF.

The V call is TRBV5-4, the J call TRBJ1-1; D is unresolved. V was cut by 4 bases and J by 4 bases, with 14 bases left in between. Germline CDR1 SGHNT, CDR2 YYREEE (reference sequence). CDR3 length: 14 amino acids. The CDR3 DNA reads as TGTGCCAGCAGCCCCCAGAGGAGTGGCACTGAAGCTTTCTTT. Its protein is CASSPQRSGTEAFF.

V usage is TRBV11-2 and J usage is TRBJ2-3; D may be TRBD1 or TRBD2 (5 bases each). V lost 5 bases, J lost 4 bases, and 19 bases lay in between. Germline assignment: CDR1 SGHAT and CDR2 FQNNGV. The CDR3 length is 16 residues. In DNA, the CDR3 is TGTGCCAGCAGCCTAGCAGGGCAGGCGGTTTCAGATACGCAGTATTTT. Its protein is CASSLAGQAVSDTQYF.

This clone has more than one count but fewer than ten. This rearrangement joins TRBV6-6 to TRBJ2-7, with 8 bases aligning to TRBD1. The germline gives CDR1 MNHNY, CDR2 SVGAGI (reference sequence). With V trimmed by 6 bases and J by 2 bases, 3 bases remained unmatched. The length of the CDR3 is 13 residues. The CDR3 loop reads CASSRDRPYEQYF. The CDR3 nucleotides are TGTGCCAGCAGCCGGGACAGGCCCTACGAGCAGTACTTC.

V and J are TRBV7-9 and TRBJ2-2; TRBD2 agrees at 8 bases. This CDR3 has 15 residues. Germline loops: CDR1 SEHNR, CDR2 FQNEAQ (reference sequence). The V gene end was trimmed by 5 bases and the J gene end by 5 bases; junction bases not matched to a gene: 7. CDR3 in amino acids: CASSPGGPSTGELFF. DNA of the CDR3: TGTGCCAGCAGCCCGGGAGGGCCTTCGACCGGGGAGCTGTTTTTT.

The rearrangement uses TRBV19 and TRBJ1-5; 7 bases are a match to TRBD1. Trimming removed 4 bases from V and 3 bases from J; junction bases left unmatched: 21. Germline V gene sequence: CDR1 LNHDA, CDR2 SQIVND (reference sequence). The CDR3 covers 20 residues. DNA of the CDR3: TGTGCCAGTAGTAAATCGACTCTCAGGACAGGTGGACTCGTCAATCAGCCCCAGCATTTT. This translates into CASSKSTLRTGGLVNQPQHF. The variable domain in full, with the rest retrieved from reference TRBV19 and TRBJ1-5, is DGGITQSPKYLFRKEGQNVTLSCEQNLNHDAMYWYRQDPGQGLRLIYYSQIVNDFQKGDIAEGYSVSREKKESFPLTVTSAQKNPTAFYLCASSKSTLRTGGLVNQPQHFGDGTRLSIL.

This sequence joins TRBV14 and TRBJ2-3; D gene uncertain. Trimming left V 0 bases short and J 0 bases short, with 4 bases between. Germline CDR1 SGHDN, CDR2 FVKESK. CDR3 length: 14 amino acids. CDR3 nucleotide sequence: TGTGCCAGCAGCCAAGACTTCAGCACAGATACGCAGTATTTT. It codes for CASSQDFSTDTQYF.